One and the same sample provided the 18 T cell receptor beta chains below, sequenced in a study of Graves' ophthalmopathy and Graves' hyperthyroidism. TCR beta CDR3 amplification used RNA transcripts. Second-round multiplex PCR followed a first-round RT-PCR using HTBI primers. In TCRdb, the multiplex PCR reads were re-called with MiXCR into one record per CDR3 protein. The table lists around 1,200,000 distinct CDR3 sequences, about two fifths of them singletons. What was sequenced was peripheral blood or thyroid tissue (not recorded which). Receptor source: an adult man with Graves' hyperthyroidism.

The table lists this clonotype with many counts. V is TRBV7-9 and J is TRBJ1-4; a weak D match, TRBD1 (6 bases). Germline values: CDR1 SEHNR, CDR2 FQNEAQ (reference sequence). V lost 6 bases and J 4 bases, leaving 12 bases between the germline ends. There are 14 residues in the CDR3. CDR3 DNA sequence: TGTGCCAGCAGTCTAGGACAGAGTAATGAAAAACTGTTTTTT. Protein: CASSLGQSNEKLFF.

The sample holds one count of this clonotype. This sequence may be a read error, since a much larger clone differs from it by one base. The chain is built from TRBV7-6 and TRBJ1-4, with D possibly being TRBD1 (5 bases). This CDR3 comprises 13 residues. Germline-derived CDR1 and CDR2 are SGHVS and FNYEAQ. CDR3: CAGRASAGEKLFF. The CDR3, as DNA: TGTGCCGGCAGGGCATCCGCGGGGGAAAAACTGTTTTTT.

The chain has TRBV12-3 or TRBV12-4 and TRBJ2-7; 9 nucleotides line up with TRBD2. The CDR3 has 15 amino acids. The V segment lost 7 bases and the J segment 5 bases; nucleotides outside the gene matches: 12. The CDR3 DNA reads as TGTGCCAGCACCCCTAGACTAGCGGTGAGGAACGAGCAGTACTTC. Its translation: CASTPRLAVRNEQYF.

This chain links TRBV20-1 with TRBJ2-7; TRBD2 aligns across 7 bases. V shed 8 bases, J shed 0 bases, and the junction held 13 bases outside the gene matches. Germline assignment: CDR1 DFQATT and CDR2 SNEGSKA (reference sequence). CDR3 length equals 15 residues. The CDR3 DNA reads as TGCAGTAGCCCCTCCCCAGCGGGAAGCTCCTACGAGCAGTACTTC. Residues: CSSPSPAGSSYEQYF.

This clonotype has ten or more counts. The V call is TRBV7-6, the J call TRBJ2-7, with 12 bases aligning to TRBD2. CDR1 is SGHVS and CDR2 is FNYEAQ in the germline V gene. J gave up 0 bases and V 5 bases, and 5 bases lay outside the gene matches. The CDR3 has 16 amino acids. As DNA, the CDR3 is TGTGCCAGCAGCCCGGGACTAGCGGGTTCCTCCTACGAGCAGTACTTC. It yields the protein CASSPGLAGSSYEQYF.

The rearrangement uses TRBV10-3 and TRBJ2-7; D is uncertain. The germline gives CDR1 ENHRY, CDR2 SYGVKD. The CDR3 covers 14 residues. Trimming shortened V by 10 bases and J by 1 base, and 17 bases separated the two germline ends. The CDR3 spells CASSRDQASYEQYF. CDR3 in DNA: TGTGCCAGCAGCCGCGACCAGGCTTCCTACGAGCAGTACTTC.

This clonotype was seen only a few times. The chain employs TRBV7-9 and TRBJ2-7, with 7 bases aligning to TRBD1. The V segment lost 1 base and the J segment 1 base; nucleotides outside the gene matches: 7. Germline CDR1 SEHNR, CDR2 FQNEAQ (reference sequence). The CDR3 has 16 amino acids. CDR3 sequence reads: CASSLERTGLSYEQYF. The CDR3 DNA follows: TGTGCCAGCAGCTTAGAAAGGACAGGACTTTCCTACGAGCAGTACTTC.

Turning to this clonotype: It may be a read error: a sequence one base away is much more abundant. The gene calls are TRBV20-1 and TRBJ2-7; 11 positions match TRBD2. V shed 3 bases, J shed 2 bases, and the junction held 6 bases outside the gene matches. Germline loops: CDR1 DFQATT, CDR2 SNEGSKA (reference sequence). The length of the CDR3 is 15 residues. This CDR3 reads CSASGLAGGPYEQYF. Here the CDR3 DNA reads TGCAGTGCTAGCGGACTAGCGGGTGGACCCTACGAGCAGTACTTC.

This clonotype was seen repeatedly, ten times or more. The V gene is TRBV2, the J gene TRBJ1-2, with a possible D match to TRBD1 (5 bases). The germline gives CDR1 SNHLY, CDR2 FYNNEI. Trimming pared 5 bases from V and 4 bases from J, leaving 17 bases between. The CDR3 consists of 15 residues. Here the CDR3 DNA reads TGTGCCAGCAGTCCTAATATGGTCAGGGCCTATGGCTACACCTTC. Translation gives CASSPNMVRAYGYTF.

The J gene is TRBJ2-2, the V gene TRBV5-6; the D gene is possibly TRBD1 (5 bases). There are 15 residues in the CDR3. V lost 1 base to trimming and J lost 6 bases, with 13 bases between them. Germline V gene sequence: CDR1 SGHDT, CDR2 YYEEEE. The CDR3 here is CASSLLDSRAGELFF. As DNA, the CDR3 is TGTGCCAGCAGCTTGCTAGACAGTAGAGCCGGGGAGCTGTTTTTT.

Ten or more counts support this clonotype. The genes are TRBV15 and TRBJ1-4; D perhaps matches TRBD1 (5 bases). Trimming shortened V by 0 bases and J by 7 bases, and 15 bases separated the two germline ends. This CDR3 comprises 16 residues. CDR1 and CDR2 from the germline V gene are LNHNV and YYDKDF (reference sequence). The CDR3, as DNA: TGTGCCACCAGCAGAGAAATAAGGGGTATGGCTGAAAAACTGTTTTTT. Amino acid sequence: CATSREIRGMAEKLFF.

J is TRBJ2-2 and V is TRBV20-1; D may correspond to TRBD1 or TRBD2 (5 bases each). V was shortened by 6 bases and J by 4 bases, with 15 bases between the two germline ends. CDR3 size: 14 residues. Germline loops: CDR1 DFQATT, CDR2 SNEGSKA (reference sequence). The CDR3 loop is CSASGTGFTGELFF. CDR3 DNA: TGCAGTGCCTCCGGGACCGGCTTCACCGGGGAGCTGTTTTTT.

This clonotype was observed many times. V is TRBV6-2 or TRBV6-3 and J is TRBJ2-5, with TRBD1 matching over 7 bases. The CDR3 is made up of 13 amino acids. V was clipped by 7 bases and J by 1 base; unmatched bases: 3. From germline, CDR1 is MNHEY and CDR2 SVGEGT. The DNA for the CDR3 is TGTGCCAGCACCGGGACAGTCCAAGAGACCCAGTACTTC. Translating gives CASTGTVQETQYF.

At least ten counts were recorded for this clonotype. The chain has TRBV10-3 and TRBJ1-2, with 9 bases that match TRBD1. This CDR3 has 13 amino acids. Germline CDR1 is ENHRY and CDR2 is SYGVKD. V lost 8 bases to trimming and J lost 2 bases; unmatched junction nucleotides: 3. The CDR3 is CAILGTGNYGYTF. CDR3 DNA sequence: TGTGCCATCTTAGGGACAGGGAACTATGGCTACACCTTC.

This clonotype was observed a handful of times. This chain joins TRBV2 and TRBJ1-5; D possibly corresponds to TRBD1 (5 bases). Germline V CDR1 and CDR2: SNHLY, FYNNEI. The V and J ends lost 5 bases and 7 bases respectively, with 12 bases between them. The CDR3 loop spans 13 amino acids. The CDR3 here is CASSQSGEQPQHF. The CDR3 DNA reads as TGTGCCAGCAGTCAATCGGGGGAACAGCCCCAGCATTTT.

A few counts support this clonotype. A read error may be the cause here, since a much bigger clone is one base away. The chain combines TRBV7-9 with TRBJ1-2; 8 bases line up with TRBD1. Germline V gene data show CDR1 as SEHNR and CDR2 as FQNEAQ (reference sequence). This CDR3 comprises 13 residues. With V trimmed by 5 bases and J by 4 bases, 3 bases remained unmatched. Written as DNA, the CDR3 is TGTGCCAGCAGCCGGACAGGGTTCTATGGCTACACCTTC. This translates into CASSRTGFYGYTF.

There are many counts of this clonotype. CDR3 sequence reads: CASSGRTDQETQYF. CDR3 sequence (DNA): TGTGCCAGCAGCGGCAGGACAGACCAAGAGACCCAGTACTTC. The chain uses TRBV5-8 and TRBJ2-5; possible D gene TRBD1, 6 bases. Trimming removed 4 bases at V and 0 bases at J, with 10 bases between. This CDR3 spans 14 amino acids. In germline, CDR1 is SGHTS, CDR2 YDEGEE.

Of note for this clonotype: A read error is possible here, since a much larger clone lies one base away. For the CDR3, the DNA is TGTGCCAGTAATCCACCGGGACAGGGGAGGGAGACCCATTACTTC. Translated, it gives CASNPPGQGRETHYF. This chain joins TRBV19 and TRBJ2-5; 10 bases line up with TRBD1. Germline CDR1 is LNHDA and CDR2 is SQIVND (reference sequence). The CDR3 sequence is 15 residues long.